This TCR beta chain was identified in a study of blood T cell repertoires in COVID-19. The wider study: Some COVID-19 samples were acute and others convalescent; all came from the United States, Italy and Spain. T cells, B-cell-depleted T cells, or PBMCs provided the cDNA or gDNA that served as material.

Original handling: Amplification of reference gene primers was used by the study to estimate nucleated cell counts. The method was immunoSEQ multiplex PCR; TCRdb's version includes in-frame clones alone and lacks a portion of them. From that table come the V and J calls and clone size; the DNA was used to work out D and trimming. Seen here are approximately 140,000 clones, approximately 85% observed once, and the top ten hold about 8%. The germline CDR1 and CDR2 sequences are MNHEY and SMNVEV (reference sequence). Trimming cost V 3 bases and J 0 bases, with 14 bases left between them. The CDR3 loop spans 16 amino acids. This clone was observed once.

The chain has TRBV27 and TRBJ1-1, with a tentative D call TRBD1 (6 bases). This clonotype originated in a woman aged 55-75 years with COVID-19, enrolled during active disease. Sequenced input: peripheral blood. CDR3 bases: TGTGCCAGCAGTTTCCACAGGGCCCCCATGAACACTGAAGCTTTCTTT. Its translation: CASSFHRAPMNTEAFF.